The TCR beta chain under discussion was sequenced for a study of blood T cell repertoires in COVID-19. Study-wide context: T cells, B-cell-depleted T cells, or PBMCs supplied cDNA or gDNA.

This clone was counted a few times. The CDR3 sequence is 16 residues long. Deletions cut 0 bases from V and 0 bases from J, with 6 bases between. In germline, CDR1 is LGHNT, CDR2 FRNRAP. Individuals drawn from under 30 US areas were about 18 to 90 years old. Recovered Cohort 3 donors showed two negative PCRs, clearance, or symptom resolution. Per the original methods: By means of reference gene primer amplification, nucleated cell counts were estimated. Method: immunoSEQ multiplex PCR; TCRdb's copy keeps in-frame clones and lacks some. V, J and clone size are those of that table, while D and trimming were read from the DNA. The sample shows around 150,000 clones, around 80% of them seen only once.

The chain couples TRBV12-5 to TRBJ1-6; D not resolved. Sequenced input: PBMCs or T cells enriched from blood (not recorded which). The TCR was taken from a man aged 45 to 65 who had recovered from COVID-19. For the CDR3, the DNA is TGTGCTAGTGGTTTGGTTCCGAGCTCCTATAATTCACCCCTCCACTTT. Its translation: CASGLVPSSYNSPLHF.